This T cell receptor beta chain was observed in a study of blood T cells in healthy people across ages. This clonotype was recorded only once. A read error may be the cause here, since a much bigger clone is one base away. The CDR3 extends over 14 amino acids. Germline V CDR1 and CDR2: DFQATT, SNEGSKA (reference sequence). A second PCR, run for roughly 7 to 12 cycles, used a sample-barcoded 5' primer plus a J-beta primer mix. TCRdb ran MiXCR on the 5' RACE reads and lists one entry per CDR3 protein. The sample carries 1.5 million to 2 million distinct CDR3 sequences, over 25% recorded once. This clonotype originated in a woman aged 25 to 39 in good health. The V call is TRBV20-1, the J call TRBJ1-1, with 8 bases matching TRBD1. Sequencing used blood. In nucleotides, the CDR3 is TGCAGTGCTGGACCCCAGGGGGCCTACACTGAAACTTTCTTT. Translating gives CSAGPQGAYTETFF.